This T cell receptor beta chain was identified during a study of T-cell memory formation after mild COVID-19. Overall study: Largely donor-specific TCR clusters were found. The study's findings and limits: Clones that contracted from day 15 to 85 were balanced CD4/CD8, while later expanders leaned CD4+. Day 37-peaking second-wave clones had unconfirmed SARS-CoV-2 specificity.

CDR1 and CDR2 from the germline V gene are KGHSH and LQKENI. V was cut by 2 bases and J by 3 bases, with 7 bases left in between. This CDR3 is 13 amino acids long. This clonotype has only a few counts. Its matching antigen is unknown. TCR alpha and TCR beta cDNA libraries carrying sample barcodes and UMIs came from 5'RACE with constant-segment primers. Each CDR3 protein gets one entry after TCRdb re-called the 5' RACE reads with MiXCR. The table has about 190,000 distinct CDR3 sequences, 15% to 20% seen once; the top ten hold 2.4%. This sequence was found in an adult woman who had mild COVID-19 (a few samples of this study predate the infection). Cell type and time point are not known. The chain joins TRBV18 to TRBJ1-1; the D is unclear. Sequenced: PBMCs or a T cell subset sorted from them (not recorded which). This chain's CDR3 is CASSPGGDTEAFF. The CDR3, as DNA: TGTGCCAGCTCACCAGGCGGGGACACTGAAGCTTTCTTT.